The rows below give T cell receptor beta chains drawn from one sample of a study of control samples from healthy donors and cancer patients. Assay used: immunoSEQ multiplex PCR; TCRdb lists only in-frame clones, some missing. The sample carries 150,000 to 200,000 clones, about 91% recorded once. Sequencing input: blood. The origin of the receptors is a woman in her 30s in good health. CDR3s include the opening cysteine and the closing phenylalanine or tryptophan. A D gene is named only where the DNA matches it firmly. Size is omitted from some rows. Given values are once, few, many or a class for expanded clones.

CDR3 protein	CDR3 DNA	clone size	D gene	V gene	CDR3 length	J gene
CAWSVGLRNNSPLHF	TGTGCCTGGAGTGTCGGGCTTAGGAACAATTCACCCCTCCACTTT	-	-	TRBV30	15	TRBJ1-6
CASSTAGGRNTEAFF	TGTGCCAGTAGTACTGCAGGGGGAAGGAACACTGAAGCTTTCTTT	-	TRBD1	TRBV19	15	TRBJ1-1
CASGKRPGQGRGYTF	TGTGCCAGCGGCAAGCGGCCGGGACAGGGCCGTGGCTACACCTTC	-	TRBD1	TRBV6-5	15	TRBJ1-2
CASSRPTRVLGIATQYF	TGCGCCAGCAGTCGCCCCACCCGGGTCCTGGGGATTGCGACCCAGTACTTC	few	-	TRBV23-1	17	TRBJ2-5
CASSQERAGSKGGEQFF	TGCGCCAGCAGCCAAGAGCGAGCAGGGTCAAAGGGGGGTGAGCAGTTCTTC	-	-	TRBV4-1	17	TRBJ2-1
CASMSGNTIYF	TGTGCCAGCATGTCTGGAAACACCATATATTTT	-	-	TRBV28	11	TRBJ1-3
CASTRLGGNEQFF	TGTGCCAGCACCCGCTTGGGGGGCAATGAGCAGTTCTTC	-	-	TRBV3-1/TRBV3-2	13	TRBJ2-1
CASSLAGGPTYNEQFF	TGCGCCAGCAGCTTGGCCGGGGGGCCAACCTACAATGAGCAGTTCTTC	-	-	TRBV5-1	16	TRBJ2-1
CAWSVGGYNEQFF	TGTGCCTGGAGTGTCGGGGGGTACAATGAGCAGTTCTTC	-	TRBD2	TRBV30	13	TRBJ2-1
CAWSVTGEGETQYF	TGTGCCTGGAGCGTTACAGGCGAGGGGGAGACCCAGTACTTC	once	-	TRBV30	14	TRBJ2-5
CASSHTGGSAETQYF	TGTGCCAGCAGCCATACAGGGGGCTCGGCGGAGACCCAGTACTTC	-	TRBD1	TRBV6-5	15	TRBJ2-5
CASSLSRVGEQYF	TGTGCCAGCAGTTTAAGTAGAGTGGGCGAGCAGTACTTC	few	-	TRBV12-3/TRBV12-4	13	TRBJ2-7
CASSLAQTGELFF	TGTGCCAGCAGCTTAGCGCAGACCGGGGAGCTGTTTTTT	-	-	TRBV11-1	13	TRBJ2-2
CASSRGQGFYNEQFF	TGTGCCAGCAGCCGCGGACAGGGTTTCTACAATGAGCAGTTCTTC	-	TRBD1	TRBV14	15	TRBJ2-1
CATSGAGLAETQYF	TGTGCCACCAGTGGGGCAGGGCTCGCAGAGACCCAGTACTTC	-	-	TRBV24-1	14	TRBJ2-5
CASTFDRGQNEKLFF	TGTGCCAGCACCTTCGACAGGGGGCAGAATGAAAAACTGTTTTTT	few	TRBD1	TRBV11-1	15	TRBJ1-4
CASSPTMAPRETQYF	TGTGCCAGCAGCCCAACAATGGCCCCCCGAGAGACCCAGTACTTC	-	-	TRBV3-1/TRBV3-2	15	TRBJ2-5
CASSEAPGTMGGYTF	TGTGCCAGCAGTGAAGCCCCAGGGACAATGGGGGGCTACACCTTC	few	-	TRBV6-1	15	TRBJ1-2
CASSRQGNEKLFF	TGTGCCAGCAGCAGACAGGGGAATGAAAAACTGTTTTTT	-	TRBD1	TRBV5-4	13	TRBJ1-4
CASSVSLSEQYF	TGTGCCAGCAGCGTCTCTCTCAGTGAGCAGTACTTC	-	-	TRBV11-2	12	TRBJ2-7
CASSAGEQYF	TGTGCCAGTAGTGCGGGCGAGCAGTACTTC	-	-	TRBV19	10	TRBJ2-7
CAIRDTDAEAFF	TGTGCCATCAGGGACACCGACGCTGAAGCTTTCTTT	-	-	TRBV10-3	12	TRBJ1-1
CASSARQGISPLHF	TGTGCCAGCAGCGCCCGACAGGGGATTTCACCCCTCCACTTT	-	TRBD1	TRBV7-2	14	TRBJ1-6
CASSFSTGTSYEQYF	TGTGCCAGCAGCTTTTCTACCGGGACATCGTACGAGCAGTACTTC	-	-	TRBV5-4	15	TRBJ2-7
CASGLTGNTEAFF	TGTGCTAGTGGTTTGACAGGGAACACTGAAGCTTTCTTT	-	-	TRBV12-5	13	TRBJ1-1
CASSSWDRGHNEQFF	TGTGCCAGCAGCTCCTGGGACAGGGGTCACAATGAGCAGTTCTTC	-	TRBD1	TRBV11-2	15	TRBJ2-1
CASSVGGISYEQYF	TGTGCCAGCAGTGTCGGGGGGATCTCCTACGAGCAGTACTTC	-	TRBD2	TRBV2	14	TRBJ2-7
CASSILAGRTGETQYF	TGTGCCAGCAGTATACTAGCCGGTAGAACAGGGGAGACCCAGTACTTC	-	-	TRBV7-8	16	TRBJ2-5
CASSQYLSYEQYF	TGTGCCAGCAGCCAATACCTATCCTACGAGCAGTACTTC	once	-	TRBV4-2	13	TRBJ2-7
CASSVGMNTEAFF	TGTGCCAGCAGCGTAGGCATGAACACTGAAGCTTTCTTT	-	-	TRBV9	13	TRBJ1-1
CASSHLAGAHTGELFF	TGCGCCAGCAGCCACCTAGCGGGGGCGCACACCGGGGAGCTGTTTTTT	-	TRBD2	TRBV5-1	16	TRBJ2-2
CASSSTAGGLGDTQYF	TGTGCCAGCAGCTCAACAGCGGGGGGGCTAGGGGATACGCAGTATTTT	-	TRBD2	TRBV5-4	16	TRBJ2-3
CASSGPGSYEQYF	TGTGCCAGCAGCGGCCCAGGATCCTACGAGCAGTACTTC	-	-	TRBV3-1/TRBV3-2	13	TRBJ2-7
CASSLESGGLAKNIQYF	TGTGCCAGCAGCCTAGAAAGCGGGGGTTTAGCCAAAAACATTCAGTACTTC	-	TRBD2	TRBV3-1/TRBV3-2	17	TRBJ2-4
CSVLTGDGNQPQHF	TGCAGCGTTTTGACAGGGGATGGCAATCAGCCCCAGCATTTT	-	TRBD1	TRBV29-1	14	TRBJ1-5
CASSLVRERQLVRTNEKLFF	TGTGCCAGCAGCTTAGTGCGGGAGCGACAGCTCGTAAGAACTAATGAAAAACTGTTTTTT	-	-	TRBV7-4	20	TRBJ1-4
CASSFGGAATNEKLFF	TGCGCCAGCAGCTTCGGGGGGGCAGCAACTAATGAAAAACTGTTTTTT	-	-	TRBV5-1	16	TRBJ1-4
CASTPGGVGNTIYF	TGTGCCAGTACCCCAGGGGGGGTTGGAAACACCATATATTTT	-	TRBD1	TRBV6-5	14	TRBJ1-3
CASTPGWLAGEKGEQYF	TGTGCCAGCACCCCGGGGTGGCTAGCGGGAGAAAAAGGCGAGCAGTACTTC	-	TRBD2	TRBV6-2/TRBV6-3	17	TRBJ2-7
CASSFLGANYGYTF	TGTGCCAGCAGCTTTTTAGGGGCCAACTATGGCTACACCTTC	-	-	TRBV5-4	14	TRBJ1-2
CASSQAVPGRTGFTDTQYF	TGTGCCAGCAGCCAAGCCGTCCCCGGGAGGACAGGGTTCACAGATACGCAGTATTTT	-	-	TRBV3-1/TRBV3-2	19	TRBJ2-3
CASSLLGQTETQYF	TGTGCCAGTAGTCTACTCGGACAGACAGAGACCCAGTACTTC	-	-	TRBV19	14	TRBJ2-5
CASSVGSDTQYF	TGTGCCAGCAGCGTGGGCTCCGATACGCAGTATTTT	-	-	TRBV9	12	TRBJ2-3
CASRDRGSDTQYF	TGTGCCAGCCGGGACAGGGGTTCGGATACGCAGTATTTT	-	TRBD1	TRBV5-6	13	TRBJ2-3
CASRYQNTEAFF	TGTGCCAGCAGATATCAGAACACTGAAGCTTTCTTT	-	-	TRBV6-5	12	TRBJ1-1
CASSWALQGGTGELFF	TGCGCCAGCAGCTGGGCCTTACAGGGTGGAACCGGGGAGCTGTTTTTT	-	-	TRBV5-1	16	TRBJ2-2
CASSQDRSSEAFF	TGTGCCAGCAGCCAAGACCGGAGCAGTGAAGCTTTCTTT	-	-	TRBV3-1/TRBV3-2	13	TRBJ1-1
CASSGQGSTDTQYF	TGTGCCAGCAGCGGACAGGGAAGCACAGATACGCAGTATTTT	-	TRBD1	TRBV9	14	TRBJ2-3
CASTSPGGKNIQYF	TGTGCCAGCACCTCCCCGGGGGGTAAAAACATTCAGTACTTC	-	TRBD2	TRBV11-1	14	TRBJ2-4
CASTPTQRGSPLHF	TGCGCCAGCACCCCGACTCAGCGAGGTTCACCCCTCCACTTT	-	-	TRBV23-1	14	TRBJ1-6
CASRQDYEQYF	TGTGCCAGCAGACAAGACTACGAGCAGTACTTC	-	-	TRBV6-6	11	TRBJ2-7
CASSQQGYNEQFF	TGTGCCAGTAGTCAACAGGGCTACAATGAGCAGTTCTTC	-	-	TRBV19	13	TRBJ2-1
CASSELGLGNEQFF	TGTGCCAGCAGTGAATTGGGGCTCGGGAATGAGCAGTTCTTC	few	-	TRBV6-4	14	TRBJ2-1
CASIRGWVPTDTQYF	TGTGCCAGCATCAGGGGGTGGGTGCCCACAGATACGCAGTATTTT	-	TRBD1	TRBV7-8	15	TRBJ2-3
CASSERAGIQETQYF	TGTGCCAGCAGTGAACGAGCGGGGATACAAGAGACCCAGTACTTC	-	TRBD2	TRBV2	15	TRBJ2-5